These 19 T cell receptor beta chains were all obtained from the same sample, sequenced in a study of vaccination effects on CD4 cells after COVID-19. These TCRs' antigens remain unknown. The method was immunoSEQ multiplex PCR; TCRdb's version includes in-frame clones alone and lacks a portion of them. The sample shows 25,000 to 30,000 clones, over 80% of them seen only once. Sequencing was preceded by expansion of antigen-specific CD4+ T cells with viral peptide pools in the ViraFEST assay. Following 10 days of culture, CD4+ T cells were isolated. Participants completed two doses of the BNT162b2 or mRNA-1273 vaccine. The input for sequencing was CD4+ T cells from PBMCs cultured with SARS-CoV-2 spike peptides, taken after COVID-19 vaccination. These receptors were taken from a human donor who received a COVID-19 vaccine. Some clones in this sample may be carry-over from other donors' samples.

The V gene is TRBV25-1, the J gene TRBJ2-5, with a possible D match to TRBD1 (5 bases). With 1 base removed from V and 1 base from J, the gap between germline ends came to 7 bases. Looked up from germline, CDR1 is MGHDK and CDR2 is SYGVNS. This CDR3 is 14 amino acids long. The CDR3 loop reads CASSEFQGQETQYF. The CDR3 nucleotides are TGTGCCAGCAGTGAATTTCAGGGCCAAGAGACCCAGTACTTC. The full variable domain, completed using reference TRBV25-1 and TRBJ2-5, is EADIYQTPRYLVIGTGKKITLECSQTMGHDKMYWYQQDPGMELHLIHYSYGVNSTEKGDLSSESTVSRIRTEHFPLTLESARPSHTSQYLCASSEFQGQETQYFGPGTRLLVL.

The DNA for the CDR3 is TGTGCCAGCAGCTTAGCGTATCAGGGACGGCTGTACTTC. This codes for CASSLAYQGRLYF. The chain combines TRBV7-2 with TRBJ2-4, with D possibly being TRBD1 or TRBD2 (5 bases each). CDR1 is SGHTA, CDR2 FQGNSA, per germline. V was pared by 0 bases and J by 15 bases, with 15 bases between. The CDR3 covers 13 residues.

The table lists this clone with a count of one. The chain links TRBV9 to TRBJ1-2, with TRBD1 identical over 8 bases. The V gene's germline CDR1 is SGDLS and CDR2 YYNGEE. J gave up 0 bases and V 4 bases, and 14 bases lay outside the gene matches. The CDR3 contains 18 residues. CDR3: CASSRTPGTGGTNYGYTF. In DNA form, the CDR3 reads TGTGCCAGCAGCCGAACACCCGGGACAGGTGGAACTAACTATGGCTACACCTTC.

The CDR3: CASSFGDTDTQYF. CDR3 sequence (DNA): TGTGCCAGCAGCTTTGGGGATACAGATACGCAGTATTTT. The chain employs TRBV7-3 and TRBJ2-3; D not certain. V lost 3 bases, J lost 3 bases, and 7 bases lay in between. Germline loops: CDR1 SGHTA, CDR2 FQGTGA. This CDR3 is built from 13 residues.

This clone was counted a single time. The rearrangement uses TRBV28 and TRBJ1-4; possible D gene TRBD1, 5 bases. The CDR3 spans 16 residues. Germline loops: CDR1 MDHEN, CDR2 SYDVKM. Trimming took 6 bases from V and 8 from J, leaving 22 bases between them. The CDR3 loop is CASRRGGNSKVEKLFF. For the CDR3, the DNA is TGTGCCAGCAGGCGGGGCGGGAATTCGAAGGTGGAAAAACTGTTTTTT. Drawing the rest from reference TRBV28 and TRBJ1-4, the complete variable domain is DVKVTQSSRYLVKRTGEKVFLECVQDMDHENMFWYRQDPGLGLRLIYFSYDVKMKEKGDIPEGYSVSREKKERFSLILESASTNQTSMYLCASRRGGNSKVEKLFFGSGTQLSVL.

This chain uses TRBV5-1 with TRBJ2-7, with 9 bases lining up with TRBD1. The J segment lost 4 bases and the V segment lost 4 bases, leaving 12 bases of the junction unmatched. This CDR3 region has 16 residues. Germline CDR1 and CDR2: SGHRS and YFSETQ. CDR3 residues: CASSSNPGQGPYEQYV. The CDR3 DNA is TGCGCCAGCAGCAGCAATCCGGGACAGGGCCCATACGAGCAGTACGTC.

The CDR3 nucleotides read TGTGCCACCAGTGGTTTTAGCGGGGGGCCATACAATGAGCAGTTCTTC. As protein: CATSGFSGGPYNEQFF. The chain couples TRBV24-1 to TRBJ2-1; the match to TRBD2 covers 10 bases. The CDR3 has 16 residues. J lost 4 bases, V lost 5 bases, and 7 bases had no gene match. Germline V gene lookup returns CDR1 KGHDR and CDR2 SFDVKD.

This chain joins TRBV12-3 or TRBV12-4 and TRBJ2-3; 9 bases are a match to TRBD1. The CDR3 has 13 residues. J lost 5 bases, V lost 6 bases, and 3 bases had no gene match. In DNA form, the CDR3 reads TGTGCCAGCAGCTACAGGGGGCAAGATACGCAGTATTTT. This encodes CASSYRGQDTQYF.

The genes are TRBV7-2 and TRBJ1-3, with unresolved D. Trimming removed 5 bases from V and 0 bases from J, with 5 bases in between. CDR1 and CDR2 from the germline V gene are SGHTA and FQGNSA. The CDR3 is 13 residues long. CDR3 amino acids: CASSPLSGNTIYF. CDR3 nucleotides: TGTGCCAGCAGCCCCCTCTCTGGAAACACCATATATTTT.

V and J are TRBV28 and TRBJ1-3, with unresolved D. CDR3 size: 14 residues. V shed 4 bases and J shed 4 bases, with 11 bases lying between them. Germline V CDR1 and CDR2: MDHEN, SYDVKM. The CDR3 spells CASSSPGRGNTIYF. Written as DNA, the CDR3 is TGTGCCAGCAGTTCCCCTGGGAGGGGAAACACCATATATTTT.

V gene TRBV19 combines with J gene TRBJ1-5, with 7 nucleotides matching TRBD1. The CDR3 extends over 15 amino acids. Germline loops: CDR1 LNHDA, CDR2 SQIVND (reference sequence). The trim removed 5 bases at V and 5 bases at J, leaving 9 bases unmatched. The CDR3 nucleotides are TGTGCCAGTAGTTCATTCGACAGGGAGGATCAGCCCCAGCATTTT. Translation gives CASSSFDREDQPQHF.

The chain combines TRBV5-8 with TRBJ1-2, with TRBD1 matching 7 bases. Germline CDR1 SGHTS, CDR2 YDEGEE. CDR3 size: 14 residues. J lost 4 bases, V lost 4 bases, and 7 bases had no gene match. The chain's CDR3 is CASSQRTGSYGYTF. The CDR3 DNA follows: TGTGCCAGCAGCCAGCGGACAGGTTCCTATGGCTACACCTTC. Using reference TRBV5-8 and TRBJ1-2 for the parts outside the CDR3, the full variable domain is EAGVTQSPTHLIKTRGQQATLRCSPISGHTSVYWYQQALGLGLQFLLWYDEGEERNRGNFPPRFSGRQFPNYSSELNVNALELEDSALYLCASSQRTGSYGYTFGSGTRLTVV.

This chain joins TRBV29-1 and TRBJ1-2, with D tentatively TRBD1 (5 bases). CDR1 is SQVTM, CDR2 ANQGSEA, per germline. V was shortened by 7 bases and J by 7 bases, with 16 bases between the two germline ends. CDR3 length: 12 residues. CDR3 region: CSGTLDGAGYTF. CDR3 sequence (DNA): TGCAGCGGCACCCTGGATGGGGCTGGCTACACCTTC.

The chain carries TRBV6-5 and TRBJ1-3; weak D call: TRBD1 (5 bases). The CDR3 loop spans 15 amino acids. Germline values: CDR1 MNHEY, CDR2 SVGAGI. The V gene lost 8 bases and the J gene lost 0 bases, with 14 bases spanning the gap. CDR3 in amino acids: CASRRDRSSGNTIYF. The CDR3 DNA follows: TGTGCCAGCCGTAGGGACCGGAGCTCTGGAAACACCATATATTTT.

In its sample, this clone was seen once. This chain joins TRBV7-2 and TRBJ2-5; D is perhaps TRBD1 (6 bases). This CDR3 contains 14 residues. V was pared by 5 bases and J by 9 bases, with 19 bases between. The germline gives CDR1 SGHTA, CDR2 FQGNSA. This CDR3 reads CASSPPGHRKAQYF. CDR3 in DNA: TGTGCCAGCAGCCCTCCGGGACACAGGAAGGCCCAGTACTTC.

The CDR3 region has the DNA TGTGCCAGCAGCTTAGTTGGAGGCACAGATACGCAGTATTTT. Translating it yields CASSLVGGTDTQYF. The chain couples TRBV11-1 to TRBJ2-3, with unresolved D. CDR1 SGHAT and CDR2 FQDESV come from the germline V gene (reference sequence). This CDR3 spans 14 amino acids. Trimming took off 1 base at V and 1 base at J, with 6 bases between the two ends.

The chain has TRBV18 and TRBJ2-1; 10 positions match TRBD2. Germline CDR1 and CDR2: KGHSH and LQKENI. With 1 base clipped from V and 2 bases from J, the junction kept 8 bases outside the gene matches. The CDR3 is made up of 18 amino acids. CDR3 in DNA: TGTGCCAGCTCACCACTATTACGGACTAGCGGAACCTACAATGAGCAGTTCTTC. Its protein product is CASSPLLRTSGTYNEQFF.

CDR3 nucleotide sequence: TGTGCCAGCAGTGAAGGGGGAAACCAAGAGACCCAGTACTTC. Translating it yields CASSEGGNQETQYF. The chain uses TRBV2 and TRBJ2-5; the D is unclear. The CDR3 spans 14 residues. Per the germline V gene, CDR1 is SNHLY and CDR2 is FYNNEI. V lost 1 base to trimming and J lost 0 bases, with 6 bases between them.

The chain links TRBV6-4 to TRBJ1-1; D is ambiguous. Germline V gene lookup returns CDR1 MRHNA and CDR2 SNTAGT. Trimming took 0 bases from V and 5 from J, leaving 7 bases between them. The CDR3 runs to 13 residues. This chain's CDR3 is CASSDSTLTEAFF. The CDR3 bases are TGTGCCAGCAGTGACTCGACCTTGACTGAAGCTTTCTTT.